Following are 6 T cell receptor beta chains from one sample sequenced in a study of blood T cells in healthy people across ages (dated by TCRdb to between 2015 and 2017). The library was produced with 5' RACE. Sequenced using an Illumina HiSeq 2500. A second roughly 7 to 11 cycle PCR used a sample-barcoded 5' primer and a J-beta primer mix. Clones were called with MiXCR by TCRdb after fastp trimmed the public reads at Q25, and only in-frame beta chains were retained. Under each unique CDR3 protein, matching rows form one entry showing the most common genes and DNA. The sample table shows roughly 550,000 distinct CDR3 sequences, and more than 20% are seen once. The biggest ten clones account for around 10% of the sample. This sample also appeared in a second study, on T cells of mothers and their children.

The material sequenced was blood. Source of these receptors: a boy aged 10-17 years in good health.

In its sample, this clonotype was seen a few times. The genes are TRBV20-1 and TRBJ2-4; 7 bases line up with TRBD2. The CDR3 covers 15 residues. The germline V gene has CDR1 DFQATT and CDR2 SNEGSKA (reference sequence). The V segment lost 0 bases and the J segment 6 bases; nucleotides outside the gene matches: 8. The CDR3 DNA reads as TGCAGTGCTAGAGAGGGGGAGGGCCGGGGAAACATTCAGTACTTC. It specifies CSAREGEGRGNIQYF.

This clonotype was picked up a small number of times. This chain connects TRBV28 to TRBJ1-5, with D perhaps TRBD1 (5 bases). V lost 8 bases to trimming and J lost 4 bases, with 15 bases between them. The length of the CDR3 is 14 residues. The germline V gene has CDR1 MDHEN and CDR2 SYDVKM. The CDR3 DNA is TGTGCCAGCCTCTGGGGGTCCTCTAATCAGCCCCAGCATTTT. This codes for CASLWGSSNQPQHF.

V usage is TRBV20-1 and J usage is TRBJ2-5; a weak D match, TRBD2 (5 bases). The CDR3 contains 15 residues. Germline CDR1 is DFQATT and CDR2 is SNEGSKA (reference sequence). Trimming took off 1 base at V and 1 base at J, with 13 bases between the two ends. CDR3 protein: CSARAPGYPQETQYF. CDR3 bases: TGCAGTGCTAGAGCCCCGGGATACCCCCAAGAGACCCAGTACTTC.

The chain joins TRBV2 to TRBJ2-3; 7 bases are shared with TRBD2. The junction had 6 bases not matched to a gene; V was cut back by 7 bases and J by 2 bases. Germline CDR1 and CDR2: SNHLY and FYNNEI. The CDR3 is 14 amino acids. CDR3 nucleotides: TGTGCCAGCATTCGGGACTACCTCACAGATACGCAGTATTTT. It yields the protein CASIRDYLTDTQYF. Filled out from reference TRBV2 and TRBJ2-3, the complete variable domain reads EPEVTQTPSHQVTQMGQEVILRCVPISNHLYFYWYRQILGQKVEFLVSFYNNEISEKSEIFDDQFSVERPDGSNFTLKIRSTKLEDSAMYFCASIRDYLTDTQYFGPGTRLTVL.

This clonotype was recorded a few times. The rearrangement links TRBV20-1 to TRBJ1-5, with D possibly matching TRBD1 (6 bases). CDR3 length: 16 amino acids. Germline V lookup: CDR1 DFQATT, CDR2 SNEGSKA (reference sequence). Trimming left V 4 bases short and J 5 bases short, with 21 bases between. The CDR3: CSATERGKGSDQPQHF. The CDR3 region has the DNA TGCAGTGCTACAGAGAGGGGGAAGGGATCGGATCAGCCCCAGCATTTT.

In its sample, this clonotype was seen a few times. The rearrangement uses TRBV7-8 and TRBJ2-5, with 16 positions matching TRBD2. The J call may not be correct, given that the DNA end is closer to TRBJ2-7. Germline loops: CDR1 SGHVS, CDR2 FQNEAQ. CDR3 size: 19 residues. The CDR3 DNA sequence: TGTGCCAGCAGCCTGCCGGGACTAGCGGGAGGGCCAAATCCCTACGAGCAGTACTTC. It translates to CASSLPGLAGGPNPYEQYF.